Following are 6 T cell receptor beta chains from one sample sequenced in a study of metastatic and nonmetastatic thyroid tumors. TCRdb re-called clones via MiXCR from the PCR reads. This table holds roughly 10,000 clones, under 25% found once. There were no patients who had received any treatment before thyroid surgery. Sequencing was done on a sample of adjacent normal tissue. The receptors come from a female donor with papillary thyroid cancer or a benign thyroid nodule (not recorded which). Some clones in this sample may be carry-over from other donors' samples.

This clone was seen only a few times. The genes are TRBV25-1 and TRBJ2-7; 9 nucleotides line up with TRBD1. J gave up 3 bases and V 5 bases, and 5 bases lay outside the gene matches. CDR3 length: 14 residues. CDR1 is MGHDK and CDR2 is SYGVNS in the germline V gene. Written as DNA, the CDR3 is TGTGCCAGCAGTCCAACAGGGGGCTTCTACGAGCAGTACTTC. Translating gives CASSPTGGFYEQYF.

This clone turned up a few times. Being one base from a much bigger clone, this may be a read error. This chain links TRBV5-4 with TRBJ1-1; D is unresolved. CDR3 length: 13 amino acids. The germline gives CDR1 SGHNT, CDR2 YYREEE (reference sequence). Trimming took off 5 bases at V and 4 bases at J, with 12 bases between the two ends. Here the CDR3 DNA reads TGTGCCAGCAGGCCTCCGGGCGTCACTGAAGCTTTCTTT. Translating it yields CASRPPGVTEAFF.

This clone was observed at least ten times. V usage is TRBV7-2 and J usage is TRBJ2-7, with 7 bases fitting TRBD1. The CDR3 sequence is 14 residues long. Germline CDR1 reads SGHTA; CDR2 reads FQGNSA. V dropped 3 bases and J dropped 3; count of bases not matched to a gene: 5. Here the CDR3 DNA reads TGTGCCAGCAGCTTGACAGGGTTGGGCTACGAGCAGTACTTC. Translating it yields CASSLTGLGYEQYF.

This clone is deemed medium-sized. The chain is built from TRBV5-1 and TRBJ2-1, with D possibly being TRBD1 or TRBD2 (6 bases each). Trimming cost V 0 bases and J 4 bases, with 11 bases left between them. The germline V gene encodes CDR1 SGHRS and CDR2 YFSETQ. The CDR3 has 15 residues. The chain's CDR3 is CASSLGGALYNEQFF. For the CDR3, the DNA is TGCGCCAGCAGCTTGGGGGGGGCATTATACAATGAGCAGTTCTTC.

As for this clone: Mismatch with germline at one junction end may stem from a read error. This chain links TRBV9 with TRBJ2-5, with 11 bases matching TRBD2. The CDR3 has 16 residues. Germline V gene data show CDR1 as SGDLS and CDR2 as YYNGEE. The CDR3 DNA reads TGTGCCAGCGGCGTCACTAGCGGGGGCCATCAAGAGACCCAGTACTTC. It specifies CASGVTSGGHQETQYF.

This clone was detected a few times. One junction end does not reproduce the germline sequence, and a read error may be involved. This chain uses TRBV6-5 with TRBJ2-4; TRBD2 might be the D (6 bases). This CDR3 contains 14 residues. Per the germline V gene, CDR1 is MNHEY and CDR2 is SVGAGI. Written as DNA, the CDR3 is TGTGCCAGCAGTTACTCAGGGGCGGGGAATGAGCAGTTATTC. Translation: CASSYSGAGNEQLF.